This TCR beta chain comes out of a study of T cell responses to AZD1222 COVID-19 vaccine. Notes on the study in general: Reportedly, nearly half the spike-specific TCRs target unmutated variant regions.

Some clones are missing from TCRdb's copy, which holds only in-frame ones; the method was immunoSEQ multiplex PCR. This table holds 150,000 or so clones, about 92% found once. As concerns this clone: Its matching antigen is unknown.

This CDR3 spans 14 amino acids. CDR1 and CDR2 (germline): SNHLY, FYNNEI. With 6 bases removed from V and 3 bases from J, the gap between germline ends came to 14 bases. The chain carries TRBV2 and TRBJ1-2; D might be TRBD1 (6 bases). The sequencing used peripheral blood, collected 28 days after the second AZD1222 dose. This TCR was sampled from an adult who received the AZD1222 COVID-19 vaccine. Here the CDR3 reads CASRFNREDYGYTF. CDR3 nucleotides: TGTGCCAGCAGGTTCAACAGGGAGGACTATGGCTACACCTTC.